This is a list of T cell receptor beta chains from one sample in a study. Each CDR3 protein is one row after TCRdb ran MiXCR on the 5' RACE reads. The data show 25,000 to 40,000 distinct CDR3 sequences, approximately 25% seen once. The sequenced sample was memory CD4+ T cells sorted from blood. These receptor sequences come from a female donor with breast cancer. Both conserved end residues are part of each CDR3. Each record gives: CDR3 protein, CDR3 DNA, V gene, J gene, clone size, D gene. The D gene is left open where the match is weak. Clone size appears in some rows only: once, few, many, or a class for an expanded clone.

CSVNTAYEQYF	TGCAGCGTTAACACTGCCTACGAGCAGTACTTC	TRBV29-1	TRBJ2-7	-	-
CSVGLSTDTQYF	TGCAGTGTGGGACTAAGCACAGATACGCAGTATTTT	TRBV20-1	TRBJ2-3	many	TRBD2
CATRSGEVLTEAFF	TGTGCCACCAGATCAGGGGAAGTTTTAACTGAAGCTTTCTTT	TRBV24-1	TRBJ1-1	many	-
CASSGSVISPDNEQFF	TGTGCCAGCAGCGGAAGCGTGATATCGCCTGACAATGAGCAGTTCTTC	TRBV9	TRBJ2-1	few	-
CASAAGNQPQHF	TGTGCCAGCGCCGCAGGGAATCAGCCCCAGCATTTT	TRBV27	TRBJ1-5	many	-
CSALNSGTTDTQYF	TGCAGTGCTCTAAATAGCGGGACCACAGATACGCAGTATTTT	TRBV20-1	TRBJ2-3	-	TRBD2
CASSWDTGELFF	TGTGCCAGCAGTTGGGACACCGGGGAGCTGTTTTTT	TRBV28	TRBJ2-2	few	-
CSAREPPSEAYEQYF	TGCAGTGCTAGAGAGCCTCCTAGCGAGGCCTACGAGCAGTACTTC	TRBV20-1	TRBJ2-7	-	-
CASSERVLSGNTIYF	TGTGCCAGCAGTGAAAGGGTGCTGTCTGGAAACACCATATATTTT	TRBV6-6	TRBJ1-3	-	-
CSADNEAPDF	TGCAGTGCCGATAATGAGGCCCCCGATTTT	TRBV20-1	TRBJ2-3	few	-
CASSFAGNEQFF	TGCGCCAGCAGCTTCGCGGGCAATGAGCAGTTCTTC	TRBV5-1	TRBJ2-1	-	-
CASSNQGMAGNTIYF	TGTGCCAGCAGTAACCAGGGGATGGCTGGAAACACCATATATTTT	TRBV6-5	TRBJ1-3	many	-
CASSIGTGGYGYTF	TGTGCCAGCAGCATCGGGACAGGGGGATATGGCTACACCTTC	TRBV28	TRBJ1-2	-	TRBD1
CASELSLAPDTQYF	TGTGCCAGCGAGCTGTCGTTAGCACCAGATACGCAGTATTTT	TRBV7-9	TRBJ2-3	-	-
CASTLGGGNYNEQFF	TGTGCCAGCACCCTTGGGGGAGGTAACTACAATGAGCAGTTCTTC	TRBV9	TRBJ2-1	few	-
CASSQDPLSRYEQFF	TGCGCCAGCAGCCAAGACCCCCTGAGTCGCTATGAGCAGTTCTTC	TRBV4-1	TRBJ2-1	many	-
CASSPTGMNTEAFF	TGTGCCAGCAGCCCGACAGGAATGAACACTGAAGCTTTCTTT	TRBV27	TRBJ1-1	-	-
CASSQNSGEAFF	TGCGCCAGCAGCCAAAACTCAGGTGAAGCTTTCTTT	TRBV4-1	TRBJ1-1	few	-
CASSLSRGLNEQFF	TGTGCCAGCAGTTTGTCCAGGGGGCTGAATGAGCAGTTCTTC	TRBV12-3/TRBV12-4	TRBJ2-1	few	TRBD1
CASQRGAGELFF	TGTGCCTCACAACGAGGGGCCGGGGAGCTGTTTTTT	TRBV12-3/TRBV12-4	TRBJ2-2	-	-
CASSQGRRNGELFF	TGTGCCAGCAGCCAGGGACGACGAAACGGGGAGCTGTTTTTT	TRBV7-8	TRBJ2-2	-	-
CASRDNQPQHF	TGTGCCAGCAGGGACAATCAGCCCCAGCATTTT	TRBV6-6	TRBJ1-5	-	-
CASRDDRAGNTIYF	TGTGCCAGCAGGGATGACAGGGCTGGAAACACCATATATTTT	TRBV6-6	TRBJ1-3	few	TRBD1
CASSRGGDTGELFF	TGCGCCAGCAGCAGGGGGGGCGACACCGGGGAGCTGTTTTTT	TRBV4-1	TRBJ2-2	many	-
CASSLGRSYPDTQYF	TGTGCCAGCAGTTTGGGGAGATCATATCCAGATACGCAGTATTTT	TRBV6-2/TRBV6-3	TRBJ2-3	-	-
CASRPQGIYRYEQYF	TGTGCCAGCAGACCCCAGGGGATCTACCGTTACGAGCAGTACTTC	TRBV6-1	TRBJ2-7	-	-
CASTPAGSGAEQFF	TGTGCCAGCACCCCAGCGGGGAGTGGGGCTGAGCAGTTCTTC	TRBV12-3/TRBV12-4	TRBJ2-1	many	TRBD2
CASSSTSVDTQYF	TGTGCTAGCAGCTCTACTAGCGTAGATACGCAGTATTTT	TRBV7-7	TRBJ2-3	many	TRBD2
CASTQGFGADTQYF	TGTGCCAGCACCCAGGGATTCGGCGCAGATACGCAGTATTTT	TRBV27	TRBJ2-3	many	-
CASSQDSTEAFF	TGCGCCAGCAGCCAAGATAGCACTGAAGCTTTCTTT	TRBV4-1	TRBJ1-1	few	-
CASSYSGVRNTDTQYF	TGTGCCAGCAGTTACTCGGGGGTTAGAAACACAGATACGCAGTATTTT	TRBV6-5	TRBJ2-3	-	-
CANSQGGKNIQYF	TGTGCCAACAGCCAGGGGGGCAAAAACATTCAGTACTTC	TRBV6-1	TRBJ2-4	-	-
CASRGTASSPNYGYTF	TGTGCCAGCAGAGGGACAGCCTCTTCGCCTAACTATGGCTACACCTTC	TRBV5-6	TRBJ1-2	few	TRBD1
CASSFIRREGEFF	TGCGCCAGCAGCTTCATCAGGCGGGAGGGAGAGTTCTTC	TRBV5-1	TRBJ2-1	-	TRBD2
CASSLTVTPTPSYEQYF	TGTGCCAGCTCCCTAACCGTAACACCTACTCCTTCCTACGAGCAGTACTTC	TRBV18	TRBJ2-7	few	-
CASSTRDPSAGETDTQYF	TGTGCCAGCAGCACTCGAGACCCTTCAGCGGGGGAGACAGATACGCAGTATTTT	TRBV28	TRBJ2-3	many	TRBD2
CASSYREAGAGETQYF	TGTGCCAGCAGTTACCGGGAGGCGGGAGCCGGGGAGACCCAGTACTTC	TRBV6-5	TRBJ2-5	-	TRBD2
CASSFDSWQTEQFF	TGCGCCAGCAGCTTCGACAGCTGGCAGACTGAGCAGTTCTTC	TRBV5-1	TRBJ2-1	few	-
CASSYSAAARYNEQFF	TGTGCCAGCAGTTACTCTGCGGCGGCCCGTTACAATGAGCAGTTCTTC	TRBV6-6	TRBJ2-1	many	-